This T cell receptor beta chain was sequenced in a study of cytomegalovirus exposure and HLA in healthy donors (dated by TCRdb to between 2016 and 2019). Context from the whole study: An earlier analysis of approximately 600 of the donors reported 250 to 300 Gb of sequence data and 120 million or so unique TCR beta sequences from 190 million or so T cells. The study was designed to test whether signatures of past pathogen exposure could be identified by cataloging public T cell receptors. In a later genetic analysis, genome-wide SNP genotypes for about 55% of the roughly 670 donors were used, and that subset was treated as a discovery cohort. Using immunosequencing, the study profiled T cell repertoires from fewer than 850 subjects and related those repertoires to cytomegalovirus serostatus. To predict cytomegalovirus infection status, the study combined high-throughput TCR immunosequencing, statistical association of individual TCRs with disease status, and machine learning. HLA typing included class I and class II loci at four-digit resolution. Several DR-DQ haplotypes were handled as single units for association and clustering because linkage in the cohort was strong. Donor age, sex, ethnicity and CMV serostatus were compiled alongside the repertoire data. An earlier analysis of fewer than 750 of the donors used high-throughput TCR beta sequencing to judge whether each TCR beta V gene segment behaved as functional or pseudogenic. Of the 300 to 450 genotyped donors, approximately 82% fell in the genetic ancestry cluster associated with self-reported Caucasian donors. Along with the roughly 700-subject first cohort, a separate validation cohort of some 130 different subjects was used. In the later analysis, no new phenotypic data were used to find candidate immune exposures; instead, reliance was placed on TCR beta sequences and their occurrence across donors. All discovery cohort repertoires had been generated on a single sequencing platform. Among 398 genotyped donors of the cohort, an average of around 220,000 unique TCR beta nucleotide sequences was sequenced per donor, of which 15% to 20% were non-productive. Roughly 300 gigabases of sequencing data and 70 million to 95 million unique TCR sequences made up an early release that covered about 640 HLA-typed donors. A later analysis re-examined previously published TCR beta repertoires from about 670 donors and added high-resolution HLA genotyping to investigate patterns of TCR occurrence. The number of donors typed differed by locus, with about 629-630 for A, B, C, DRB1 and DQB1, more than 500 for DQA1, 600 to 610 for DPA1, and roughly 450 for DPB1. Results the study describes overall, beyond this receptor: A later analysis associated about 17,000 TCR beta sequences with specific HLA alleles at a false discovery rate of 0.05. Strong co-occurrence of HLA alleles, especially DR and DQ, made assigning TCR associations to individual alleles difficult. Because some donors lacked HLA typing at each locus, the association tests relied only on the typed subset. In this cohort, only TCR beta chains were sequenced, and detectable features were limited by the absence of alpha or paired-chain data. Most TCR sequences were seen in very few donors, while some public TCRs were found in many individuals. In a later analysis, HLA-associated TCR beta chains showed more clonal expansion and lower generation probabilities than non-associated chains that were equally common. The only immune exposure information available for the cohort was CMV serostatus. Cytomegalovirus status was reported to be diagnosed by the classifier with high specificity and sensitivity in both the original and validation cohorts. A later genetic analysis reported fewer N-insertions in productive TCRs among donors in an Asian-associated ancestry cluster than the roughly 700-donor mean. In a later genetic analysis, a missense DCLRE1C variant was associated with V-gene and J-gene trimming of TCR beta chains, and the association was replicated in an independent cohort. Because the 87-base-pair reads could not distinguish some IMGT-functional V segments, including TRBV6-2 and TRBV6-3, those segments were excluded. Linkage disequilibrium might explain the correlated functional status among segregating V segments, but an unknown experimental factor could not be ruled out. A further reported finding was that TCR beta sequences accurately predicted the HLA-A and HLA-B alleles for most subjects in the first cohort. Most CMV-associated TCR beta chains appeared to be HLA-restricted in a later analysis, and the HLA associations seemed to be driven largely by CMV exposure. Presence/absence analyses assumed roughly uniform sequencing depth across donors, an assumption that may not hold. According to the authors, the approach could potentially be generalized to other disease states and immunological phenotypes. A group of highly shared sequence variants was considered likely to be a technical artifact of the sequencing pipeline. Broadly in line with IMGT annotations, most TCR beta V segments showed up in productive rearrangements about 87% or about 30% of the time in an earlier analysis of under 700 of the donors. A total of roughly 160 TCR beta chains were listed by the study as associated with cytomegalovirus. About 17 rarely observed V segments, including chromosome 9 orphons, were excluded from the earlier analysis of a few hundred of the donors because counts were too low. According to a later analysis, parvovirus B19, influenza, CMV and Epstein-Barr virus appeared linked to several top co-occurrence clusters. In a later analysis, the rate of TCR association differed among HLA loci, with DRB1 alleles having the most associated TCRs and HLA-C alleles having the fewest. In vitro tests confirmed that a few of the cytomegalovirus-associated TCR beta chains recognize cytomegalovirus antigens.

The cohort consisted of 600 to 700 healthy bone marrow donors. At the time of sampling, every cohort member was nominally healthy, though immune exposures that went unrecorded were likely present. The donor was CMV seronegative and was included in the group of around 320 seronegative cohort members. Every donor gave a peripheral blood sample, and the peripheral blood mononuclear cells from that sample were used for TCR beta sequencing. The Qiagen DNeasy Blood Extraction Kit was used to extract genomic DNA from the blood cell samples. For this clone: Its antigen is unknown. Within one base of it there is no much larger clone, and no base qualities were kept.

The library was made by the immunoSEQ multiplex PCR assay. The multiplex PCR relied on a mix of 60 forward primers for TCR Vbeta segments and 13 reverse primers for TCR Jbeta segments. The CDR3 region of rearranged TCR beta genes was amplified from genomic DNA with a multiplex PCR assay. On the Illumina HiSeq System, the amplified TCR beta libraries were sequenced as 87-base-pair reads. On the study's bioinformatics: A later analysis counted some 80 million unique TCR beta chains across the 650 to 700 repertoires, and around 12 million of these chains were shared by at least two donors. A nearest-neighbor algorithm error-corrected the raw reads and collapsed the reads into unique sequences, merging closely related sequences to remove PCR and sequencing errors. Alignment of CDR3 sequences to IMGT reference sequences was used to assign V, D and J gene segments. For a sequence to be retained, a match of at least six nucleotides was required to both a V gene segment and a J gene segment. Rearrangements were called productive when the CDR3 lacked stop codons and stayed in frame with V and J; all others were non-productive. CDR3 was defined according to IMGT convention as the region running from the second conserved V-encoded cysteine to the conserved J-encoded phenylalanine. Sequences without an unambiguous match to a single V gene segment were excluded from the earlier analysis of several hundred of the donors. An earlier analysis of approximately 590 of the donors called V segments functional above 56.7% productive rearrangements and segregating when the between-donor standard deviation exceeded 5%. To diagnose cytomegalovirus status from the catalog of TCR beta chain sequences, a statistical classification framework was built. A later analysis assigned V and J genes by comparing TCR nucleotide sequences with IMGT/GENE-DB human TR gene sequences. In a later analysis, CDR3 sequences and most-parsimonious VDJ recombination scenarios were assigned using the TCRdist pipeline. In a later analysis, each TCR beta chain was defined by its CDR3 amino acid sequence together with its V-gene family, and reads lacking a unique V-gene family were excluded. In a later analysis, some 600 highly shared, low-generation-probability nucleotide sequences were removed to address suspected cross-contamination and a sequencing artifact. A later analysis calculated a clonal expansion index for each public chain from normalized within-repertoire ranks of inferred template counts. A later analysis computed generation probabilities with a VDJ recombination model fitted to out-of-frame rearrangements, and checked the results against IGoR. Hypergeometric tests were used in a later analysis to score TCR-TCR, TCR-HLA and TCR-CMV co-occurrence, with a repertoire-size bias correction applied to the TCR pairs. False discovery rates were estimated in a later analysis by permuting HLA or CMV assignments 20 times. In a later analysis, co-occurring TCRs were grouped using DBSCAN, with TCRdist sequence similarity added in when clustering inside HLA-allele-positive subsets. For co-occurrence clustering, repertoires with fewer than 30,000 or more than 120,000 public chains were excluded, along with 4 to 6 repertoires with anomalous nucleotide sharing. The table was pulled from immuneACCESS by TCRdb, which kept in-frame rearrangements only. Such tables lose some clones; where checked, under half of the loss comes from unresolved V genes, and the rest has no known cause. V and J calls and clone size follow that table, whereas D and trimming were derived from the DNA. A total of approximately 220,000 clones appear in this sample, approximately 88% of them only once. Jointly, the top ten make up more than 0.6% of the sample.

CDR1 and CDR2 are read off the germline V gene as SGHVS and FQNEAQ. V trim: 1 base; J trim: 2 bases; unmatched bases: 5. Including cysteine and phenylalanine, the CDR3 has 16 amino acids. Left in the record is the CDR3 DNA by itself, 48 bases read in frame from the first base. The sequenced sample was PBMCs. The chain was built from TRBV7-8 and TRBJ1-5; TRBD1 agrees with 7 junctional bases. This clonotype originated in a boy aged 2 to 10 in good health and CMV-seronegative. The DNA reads TGTGCCAGCAGCTTAGATACAGGGGTTGGCAATCAGCCCCAGCATTTT. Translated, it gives CASSLDTGVGNQPQHF.